Listed here are 14 T cell receptor beta chains from one sample, sequenced in a study of T cells after posttransplantation cyclophosphamide. Cyclophosphamide on days +3 and +4 followed busulfan-fludarabine conditioning and a marrow graft. Assay used: immunoSEQ multiplex PCR; TCRdb lists only in-frame clones, some missing. The data show 10,000 to 13,000 clones, with none appearing a single time. Sequencing used PBMCs, obtained after allogeneic stem cell transplant with posttransplant cyclophosphamide. All receptors come from a female patient aged 35-55 years who received an allogeneic stem cell transplant from a related donor, was CMV-positive, and had no GVHD. Some T cells may be the graft donor's.

This clone appeared many times. This chain uses TRBV11-2 with TRBJ1-1, with 8 bases lining up with TRBD1. J gave up 10 bases and V 3 bases, and 7 bases lay outside the gene matches. Per germline, CDR1 SGHAT and CDR2 FQNNGV. CDR3 length: 13 amino acids. The CDR3 reads CASSFKTGASAFF. The CDR3 region has the DNA TGTGCCAGCAGCTTTAAGACAGGGGCCTCAGCTTTCTTT.

This clone was detected many times. The V call is TRBV5-6, the J call TRBJ1-1; 7 bases align to TRBD1. The germline CDR1 and CDR2 sequences are SGHDT and YYEEEE. With 0 bases clipped from V and 4 bases from J, the junction kept 3 bases outside the gene matches. The CDR3 spans 14 residues. The CDR3, as DNA: TGTGCCAGCAGCTTGGCCCAGGGGGGCACTGAAGCTTTCTTT. Protein product: CASSLAQGGTEAFF.

This clone was recorded at least ten times. V gene TRBV12-5 combines with J gene TRBJ2-1; 7 bases map to TRBD2. The CDR3 extends over 16 amino acids. Germline trimming cut 6 bases from V and 8 bases from J; bases unmatched to any gene: 16. The germline gives CDR1 LGHNT, CDR2 FRNRAP. CDR3 protein: CASGLASGRALYEQFF. Written as DNA, the CDR3 is TGTGCTAGTGGACTCGCGTCGGGGAGGGCCTTATATGAGCAGTTCTTC.

At least ten counts were recorded for this clone. V is TRBV4-1 and J is TRBJ2-1; D is ambiguous. The CDR3 contains 12 residues. Between the trimmed V and J ends, which lost 8 bases and 8 bases, there was a span of 13 bases. Per germline, CDR1 MGHRA and CDR2 YSYEKL. CDR3 bases: TGCGCCAGCTCGGCAGGTAGAGATGAGCAGTTCTTC. Protein product: CASSAGRDEQFF.

This clone was counted ten times or more. The chain has TRBV5-1 and TRBJ2-3; 11 positions match TRBD2. CDR3 size: 16 residues. V lost 0 bases and J lost 6; bases outside the gene matches: 6. Per the germline V gene, CDR1 is SGHRS and CDR2 is YFSETQ. CDR3 in amino acids: CASSLGLAGGADTQYF. DNA of the CDR3: TGCGCCAGCAGCTTGGGTTTAGCGGGGGGGGCGGATACGCAGTATTTT.

There are many counts of this clone. A junction boundary mismatches the germline segment, possibly from a read error. This chain links TRBV6-4 with TRBJ2-1; 8 bases fit TRBD2. CDR1 is MRHNA and CDR2 is SNTAGT in the germline V gene. CDR3 size: 12 residues. CDR3 region: CASSTGLARHLF. Written as DNA, the CDR3 is TGTGCCAGCAGTACCGGACTAGCAAGGCACCTCTTC.

This clone was seen repeatedly, ten times or more. This chain joins TRBV18 and TRBJ1-5; tentative D call: TRBD1 (6 bases). Germline V CDR1 and CDR2: KGHSH, LQKENI. CDR3 size: 17 residues. The V end was cut by 3 bases, the J end by 1 base, with 16 bases between. The CDR3 spells CASSPQWGGRSNQPQHF. The CDR3 coding sequence is TGTGCCAGCTCACCTCAGTGGGGGGGGCGAAGCAATCAGCCCCAGCATTTT.

The sample holds many counts of this clone. This rearrangement joins TRBV28 to TRBJ1-5; TRBD1 matches 10 bases. Per the germline V gene, CDR1 is MDHEN and CDR2 is SYDVKM. CDR3 length: 15 residues. The V segment lost 2 bases and the J segment 8 bases; nucleotides outside the gene matches: 6. The CDR3, as DNA: TGTGCCAGCAGTTTAGGGGGGACAGGGGAGAAGCCCCAGCATTTT. Its translation is CASSLGGTGEKPQHF.

This clone has a count of ten or more. The rearrangement joins TRBV18 to TRBJ2-3, with a possible D match to TRBD2 (6 bases). The V gene lost 2 bases and the J gene lost 5 bases, with 17 bases spanning the gap. CDR1 and CDR2 from the germline V gene are KGHSH and LQKENI. The CDR3 extends over 16 amino acids. CDR3 protein: CASSPGQRERGDTQYF. The CDR3 DNA sequence: TGTGCCAGCTCACCAGGTCAACGGGAGAGGGGAGATACGCAGTATTTT.

The table lists this clone with many counts. This CDR3 reads CASSLVEGLAGHNEQFF. CDR3 nucleotides: TGCGCCAGCAGCTTGGTAGAAGGACTAGCGGGGCACAATGAGCAGTTCTTC. V gene TRBV5-1 combines with J gene TRBJ2-1, with 12 positions matching TRBD2. This CDR3 spans 17 amino acids. V shed 0 bases and J 5 bases; nucleotides not matched to a gene: 6. Germline V gene sequence: CDR1 SGHRS, CDR2 YFSETQ. The full variable domain, rest sourced from reference TRBV5-1 and TRBJ2-1, is KAGVTQTPRYLIKTRGQQVTLSCSPISGHRSVSWYQQTPGQGLQFLFEYFSETQRNKGNFPGRFSGRQFSNSRSEMNVSTLELGDSALYLCASSLVEGLAGHNEQFFGPGTRLTVL.

This clone appeared many times. This chain links TRBV18 with TRBJ1-2; maybe TRBD1 (5 bases). CDR3 size: 14 residues. The germline V gene has CDR1 KGHSH and CDR2 LQKENI. V dropped 0 bases and J dropped 4 bases, with 9 bases sitting between them. CDR3 bases: TGTGCCAGCTCACCACCGGCGGGGCCCTATGGCTACACCTTC. The encoded protein is CASSPPAGPYGYTF.

This clone was seen many times. The rearrangement uses TRBV11-2 and TRBJ2-7, with D unclear. The CDR3 contains 15 residues. Trimming left V 1 base short and J 6 bases short, with 16 bases between. Germline V CDR1 and CDR2: SGHAT, FQNNGV. Here the CDR3 DNA reads TGTGCCAGCAGCTTAGTTGGCCCCCCTTTTGGCGAGCAGTACTTC. Residues: CASSLVGPPFGEQYF.

This clone was recorded many times. V usage is TRBV4-2 and J usage is TRBJ1-2; the D gene is possibly TRBD1 (6 bases). Germline CDR1 reads LGHNA; CDR2 reads YNFKEQ. Trimming stripped 2 bases from V and 4 bases from J, with 8 bases between. The CDR3 spans 13 residues. DNA for the CDR3: TGTGCCAGCAGCCAAACAGGGACCTATGGCTACACCTTC. Protein sequence: CASSQTGTYGYTF.

There are many counts of this clone. The chain carries TRBV30 and TRBJ1-4; 7 bases are a match to TRBD1. V lost 0 bases to trimming and J lost 3 bases; unmatched junction nucleotides: 7. The CDR3 consists of 16 residues. Germline V gives CDR1 GTSNPN, CDR2 SVGIG (reference sequence). The CDR3: CAWSVPRGRSNEKLFF. The CDR3 coding sequence is TGTGCCTGGAGTGTACCTAGGGGGCGGTCTAATGAAAAACTGTTTTTT.